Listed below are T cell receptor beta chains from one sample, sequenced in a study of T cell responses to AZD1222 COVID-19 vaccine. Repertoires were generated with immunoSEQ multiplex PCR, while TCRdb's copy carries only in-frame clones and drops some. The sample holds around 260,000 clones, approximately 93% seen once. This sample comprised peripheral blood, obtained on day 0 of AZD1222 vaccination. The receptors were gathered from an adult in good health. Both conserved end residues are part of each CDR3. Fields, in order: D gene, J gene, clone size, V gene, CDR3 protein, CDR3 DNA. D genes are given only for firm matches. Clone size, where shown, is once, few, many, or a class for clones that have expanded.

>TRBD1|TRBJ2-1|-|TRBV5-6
CASTPTGSDEQFF
TGTGCCAGCACCCCGACAGGGAGCGATGAGCAGTTCTTC
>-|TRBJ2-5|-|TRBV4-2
CASSQDRGQETQYF
TGTGCCAGCAGCCAAGATCGAGGGCAAGAGACCCAGTACTTC
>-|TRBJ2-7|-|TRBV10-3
CGSQPDLSSYEQYF
TGTGGCTCCCAGCCCGACTTGAGCTCCTACGAGCAGTACTTC
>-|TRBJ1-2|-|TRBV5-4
CASSLRDPNYGYTF
TGTGCCAGCAGCTTGAGGGATCCTAACTATGGCTACACCTTC
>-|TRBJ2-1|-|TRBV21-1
CASSKGGLAGGNLYNEQFF
TGTGCCAGCAGCAAAGGGGGGCTAGCGGGAGGGAACCTATACAATGAGCAGTTCTTC
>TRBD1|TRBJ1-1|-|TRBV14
CASSPRQGYTEAFF
TGTGCCAGCAGCCCGAGACAGGGGTACACTGAAGCTTTCTTT
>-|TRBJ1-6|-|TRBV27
CASTVEGGGSPLHF
TGTGCCAGCACCGTCGAAGGGGGAGGTTCACCCCTCCACTTT
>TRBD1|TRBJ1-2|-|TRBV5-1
CASSLAKGQNYGYTF
TGCGCCAGCAGCTTGGCAAAGGGACAGAACTATGGCTACACCTTC
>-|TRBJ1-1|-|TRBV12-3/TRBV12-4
CASSWDLSTEAFF
TGTGCCAGCAGCTGGGACCTCAGCACTGAAGCTTTCTTT
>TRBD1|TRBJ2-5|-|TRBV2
CASRRDRVEGETQYF
TGTGCCAGCAGGAGGGACAGGGTTGAGGGAGAGACCCAGTACTTC
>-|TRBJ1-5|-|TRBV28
CASSSGSFKDQPQHF
TGTGCCAGCAGCTCCGGCAGTTTTAAAGATCAGCCCCAGCATTTT
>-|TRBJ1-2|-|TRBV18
CASSPVEVTYGYTF
TGTGCCAGCTCACCAGTCGAGGTTACCTATGGCTACACCTTC
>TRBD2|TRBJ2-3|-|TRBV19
CASSMVIAGGADTQYF
TGTGCCAGTAGTATGGTAATAGCGGGAGGCGCAGATACGCAGTATTTT
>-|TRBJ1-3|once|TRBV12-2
CASRLRVPHSGNTIYF
TGTGCAAGTCGCTTACGAGTCCCGCACTCTGGAAACACCATATATTTT
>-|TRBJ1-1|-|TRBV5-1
CASSLTGRDTEAFF
TGCGCCAGCAGCTTGACCGGACGGGACACTGAAGCTTTCTTT
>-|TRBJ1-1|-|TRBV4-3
CASSSGPGNTEAFF
TGCGCCAGCAGTAGTGGCCCCGGGAACACTGAAGCTTTCTTT
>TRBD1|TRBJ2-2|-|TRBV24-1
CATSDLGQGAAGELFF
TGTGCCACCAGTGATTTAGGGCAGGGGGCTGCCGGGGAGCTGTTTTTT
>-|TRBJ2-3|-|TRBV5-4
CASSLRGVTDTQYF
TGTGCCAGCAGCTTGCGAGGGGTCACAGATACGCAGTATTTT
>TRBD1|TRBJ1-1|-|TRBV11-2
CASRPGGQVMNTEAFF
TGTGCCAGCAGGCCAGGGGGCCAGGTCATGAACACTGAAGCTTTCTTT
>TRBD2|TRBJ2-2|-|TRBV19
CASKKRGPTNTGELFF
TGTGCCAGTAAAAAGCGGGGGCCCACGAACACCGGGGAGCTGTTTTTT
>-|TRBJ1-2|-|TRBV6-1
CASSEGWGGSGYTF
TGTGCCAGCAGTGAAGGATGGGGGGGATCGGGCTACACCTTC
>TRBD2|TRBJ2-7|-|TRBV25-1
CASSAGGEQYF
TGTGCCAGCAGTGCGGGAGGCGAGCAGTACTTC
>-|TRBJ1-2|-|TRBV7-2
CASSPGGASYGYTF
TGTGCCAGCAGCCCAGGCGGGGCCTCGTATGGCTACACCTTC
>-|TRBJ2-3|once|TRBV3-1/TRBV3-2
CASSQDRTVGTDTQYF
TGTGCCAGCAGCCAAGACCGGACGGTCGGCACAGATACGCAGTATTTT
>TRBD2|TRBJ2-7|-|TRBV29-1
CSVEGLAGVYEQYF
TGCAGCGTTGAGGGACTAGCGGGGGTATACGAGCAGTACTTC
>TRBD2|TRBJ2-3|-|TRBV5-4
CASSRGLAGEYF
TGTGCCAGCAGCCGGGGACTAGCGGGGGAGTATTTT
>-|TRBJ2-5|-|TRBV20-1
CSAALWTQYF
TGCAGTGCCGCCCTTTGGACCCAGTACTTC
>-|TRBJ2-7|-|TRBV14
CASSPGTEQYF
TGTGCCAGCAGCCCGGGGACCGAGCAGTACTTC